The T cell receptor (beta chain) under discussion was sequenced for a study of cytomegalovirus exposure and HLA in healthy donors. Broader study findings: The authors enumerated some 170 TCR beta chains as linked to cytomegalovirus. In an earlier analysis, in under 700 donors, most V segments appeared productive either ~87% or ~30% of the time. Later work found that TCR association rates differed between HLA loci; DRB1 had the most and HLA-C the fewest.

A note on this clone: Its antigen is not identified.

The PCR ran on 60 Vbeta and 13 Jbeta primers. Sequencing was performed with immunoSEQ multiplex PCR; in TCRdb, only in-frame clones are kept and a portion is missing. This sample yields about 160,000 clones, of which around 80% are seen a single time; approximately 6.5% belongs to the top ten. The CDR3 spans 14 residues. V lost 4 bases and J 4 bases, leaving 13 bases between the germline ends. Per the germline V gene, CDR1 is SNHLY and CDR2 is FYNNEI. The TCR was taken from a man in his fifties in good health and CMV-seropositive. The material sequenced was PBMCs. V and J are TRBV2 and TRBJ1-1, with D perhaps TRBD1 (5 bases). CDR3 amino acids: CASSVEGTGTEAFF. CDR3 DNA sequence: TGTGCCAGCAGTGTGGAGGGGACGGGCACTGAAGCTTTCTTT.